The 26 T cell receptor beta chains below all came from one sample that was sequenced in a study of blood T cell repertoires in COVID-19. Data came from immunoSEQ multiplex PCR; TCRdb stores just in-frame clones and leaves some out. The data hold about 320,000 clones, with approximately 82% observed a single time. Sequenced: peripheral blood. The receptors were gathered from a woman aged 50 to 60 with acute or convalescent COVID-19.

The chain is built from TRBV29-1 and TRBJ2-5; possible D gene TRBD2, 6 bases. The CDR3 consists of 14 residues. V was shortened by 8 bases and J by 4 bases, with 20 bases between the two germline ends. The germline CDR1 and CDR2 sequences are SQVTM and ANQGSEA. Here the CDR3 DNA reads TGCAGCATCACCCGGACTAATACTCGAGAGACCCAGTACTTC. It encodes CSITRTNTRETQYF.

The rearrangement joins TRBV5-3 to TRBJ2-2; TRBD1 agrees at 8 bases. TRBV5-3 is recorded as an ORF, its role being uncertain. Trimming at V came to 0 bases and at J to 4 bases, leaving 11 bases not matched to a gene. The CDR3 contains 18 residues. The chain's CDR3 is CARSLAADRAMCTGELFF. CDR3 coding DNA: TGTGCCAGAAGCTTGGCGGCGGACAGGGCAATGTGCACCGGGGAGCTGTTTTTT.

V is TRBV4-1 and J is TRBJ2-5, with a possible D match to TRBD2 (5 bases). The CDR3 length is 15 residues. The germline V gene encodes CDR1 MGHRA and CDR2 YSYEKL. Trimming cost V 0 bases and J 0 bases, with 8 bases left between them. The CDR3 DNA sequence: TGCGCCAGCAGCCAAGATATGCGGGACCAAGAGACCCAGTACTTC. It encodes CASSQDMRDQETQYF.

This clone occurred once. The genes are TRBV6-2 or TRBV6-3 and TRBJ2-5; TRBD2 aligns across 11 bases. There are 19 residues in the CDR3. Germline values: CDR1 MNHEY, CDR2 SVGEGT. V shed 2 bases, J shed 2 bases, and the junction held 13 bases outside the gene matches. The CDR3 sequence: CASSYPPEVAGGPQETQYF. CDR3 in DNA: TGTGCCAGCAGTTACCCCCCCGAGGTAGCGGGAGGGCCACAAGAGACCCAGTACTTC.

The rearrangement uses TRBV4-2 and TRBJ1-5, with 8 bases lining up with TRBD1. Per the germline V gene, CDR1 is LGHNA and CDR2 is YNFKEQ. The CDR3 spans 15 residues. Trimming took 0 bases from V and 4 from J; bases not matched to a gene: 2. Here the CDR3 reads CASSQDTGGNQPQHF. CDR3 bases: TGTGCCAGCAGCCAAGATACAGGGGGAAATCAGCCCCAGCATTTT.

The rearrangement uses TRBV5-1 and TRBJ2-1; 7 bases fit TRBD2. V dropped 4 bases and J dropped 4; count of bases not matched to a gene: 8. Germline V lookup: CDR1 SGHRS, CDR2 YFSETQ. The length of the CDR3 is 15 residues. The CDR3 reads CASSPTDGGYNEQFF. The CDR3 DNA follows: TGCGCCAGCAGCCCGACGGACGGGGGGTACAATGAGCAGTTCTTC.

The chain recombines TRBV5-6 with TRBJ2-7; 8 positions agree with TRBD2. The CDR3 is made up of 13 amino acids. Looked up from germline, CDR1 is SGHDT and CDR2 is YYEEEE. The trim removed 4 bases at V and 6 bases at J, leaving 6 bases unmatched. CDR3: CASSMGLVFEQYV. In DNA form, the CDR3 reads TGTGCCAGCAGCATGGGACTAGTATTCGAGCAGTACGTC.

Only one count was recorded for this clone. The J gene is TRBJ1-2, the V gene TRBV9, with 10 bases aligning to TRBD1. Germline V gives CDR1 SGDLS, CDR2 YYNGEE. The CDR3 is made up of 15 amino acids. V trimming: 4 bases; J trimming: 4 bases; junction bases outside the gene matches: 7. The CDR3 loop is CASSRTTGGAYGYTF. Here the CDR3 DNA reads TGTGCCAGCAGCCGGACGACAGGGGGCGCCTATGGCTACACCTTC.

This sequence joins TRBV28 and TRBJ2-2, with TRBD1 matching 9 bases. Trimming at V came to 6 bases and at J to 5 bases, leaving 7 bases not matched to a gene. The CDR3 totals 15 residues. Germline CDR1 is MDHEN and CDR2 is SYDVKM. The DNA of the CDR3 is TGTGCCAGCAGGCTGGGACAGGGCCAAACCGGGGAGCTGTTTTTT. It codes for CASRLGQGQTGELFF.

This clone was recorded only once. This rearrangement joins TRBV4-2 to TRBJ2-1; 7 bases fit TRBD2. V lost 1 base, J lost 9 bases, and 9 bases stayed unmatched. This CDR3 is built from 15 residues. Germline CDR1 and CDR2: LGHNA and YNFKEQ. In DNA, the CDR3 is TGTGCCAGCAGCCAAGTTGGTGGGAGGGCCCGTGAGCAGTTCTTC. Translated, it gives CASSQVGGRAREQFF.

The rearrangement joins TRBV27 to TRBJ1-1, with a weak D call TRBD1 (6 bases). V lost 9 bases, J lost 0 bases, and 17 bases lay in between. Per germline, CDR1 MNHEY and CDR2 SMNVEV (reference sequence). The CDR3 consists of 15 residues. DNA of the CDR3: TGTGCCAGTGGTAGGGGGGGCGGAATGAACACTGAAGCTTTCTTT. Translation gives CASGRGGGMNTEAFF.

The chain has TRBV9 and TRBJ1-1; D gene ambiguous. This CDR3 region has 14 residues. Deletions cut 4 bases from V and 1 base from J, with 11 bases between. Germline CDR1 is SGDLS and CDR2 is YYNGEE. CDR3 in amino acids: CASSRQQTNTEAFF. The DNA for the CDR3 is TGTGCCAGCAGCCGGCAACAGACGAACACTGAAGCTTTCTTT.

The chain couples TRBV18 to TRBJ1-1; 9 bases are a match to TRBD1. The trim removed 6 bases at V and 3 bases at J, leaving 8 bases unmatched. The CDR3 sequence is 15 residues long. The germline gives CDR1 KGHSH, CDR2 LQKENI. CDR3 sequence reads: CASSVGQGFDTEAFF. As DNA, the CDR3 is TGTGCCAGCTCCGTTGGACAGGGGTTCGACACTGAAGCTTTCTTT.

This chain's CDR3 is CSVAQGDETQYF. CDR3 DNA: TGCAGCGTTGCGCAGGGGGACGAGACCCAGTACTTC. The chain is built from TRBV29-1 and TRBJ2-5; 7 bases map to TRBD1. CDR3 size: 12 residues. The ends lost 4 bases at V and 5 bases at J; junction bases unmatched: 4. Germline-derived CDR1 and CDR2 are SQVTM and ANQGSEA.

CDR3 coding DNA: TGCGCCAGCAGCCAAGATCCACAGGGGAGGTACAATGAGCAGTTCTTC. This encodes CASSQDPQGRYNEQFF. The gene calls are TRBV4-1 and TRBJ2-1; TRBD1 is a possible D gene (7 bases). The CDR3 consists of 16 residues. Germline CDR1 reads MGHRA; CDR2 reads YSYEKL. The V end was cut by 0 bases, the J end by 4 bases, with 13 bases between.

The rearrangement uses TRBV6-2 or TRBV6-3 and TRBJ2-1, with TRBD1 identical over 9 bases. The CDR3 is made up of 15 amino acids. Germline CDR1 is MNHEY and CDR2 is SVGEGT. V lost 3 bases to trimming and J lost 8 bases; unmatched junction nucleotides: 8. In DNA form, the CDR3 reads TGTGCCAGCAGTTATCGCGGGACAGGGAGAGATGAGCAGTTCTTC. Translation gives CASSYRGTGRDEQFF.

This chain joins TRBV7-8 and TRBJ1-5; 8 bases agree with TRBD1. Germline trimming cut 5 bases from V and 7 bases from J; bases unmatched to any gene: 10. CDR1 and CDR2 (germline): SGHVS, FQNEAQ. The CDR3 length is 15 residues. The CDR3 region has the DNA TGTGCCAGCAGCGTCTCACAGGGGGATCGGCAGCCCCAGCATTTT. Amino acid sequence: CASSVSQGDRQPQHF.

This clone was detected only a few times. The V and J genes are TRBV12-3 or TRBV12-4 and TRBJ2-7; D perhaps matches TRBD1 (6 bases). V shed 4 bases and J shed 4 bases, with 8 bases lying between them. The CDR3 loop spans 12 amino acids. The DNA of the CDR3 is TGTGCCAGCAGTTCACAGGGATACGAGCAGTACTTC. This sequence encodes CASSSQGYEQYF.

V usage is TRBV6-5 and J usage is TRBJ2-7, with no clear D. The CDR3 extends over 15 amino acids. Germline V gene lookup returns CDR1 MNHEY and CDR2 SVGAGI. V dropped 0 bases and J dropped 1 base, with 10 bases sitting between them. The DNA for the CDR3 is TGTGCCAGCAGTTACTCTCGGTCCTATTCCTACGAGCAGTACTTC. Translating it yields CASSYSRSYSYEQYF.

This clone was seen once. The chain uses TRBV7-2 and TRBJ1-1, with D hard to call. Germline V gene data show CDR1 as SGHTA and CDR2 as FQGNSA. The CDR3 spans 14 residues. The V end lost 6 bases, the J end lost 5 bases, and 16 bases lay between the germline ends. CDR3 sequence: CASSVKGGETEAFF. The CDR3, as DNA: TGTGCCAGCAGTGTTAAGGGAGGAGAGACTGAAGCTTTCTTT.

The chain joins TRBV6-6 to TRBJ1-1; no reliable D call. In germline, CDR1 is MNHNY, CDR2 SVGAGI (reference sequence). V lost 2 bases, J lost 2 bases, and 6 bases lay in between. The CDR3 runs to 13 residues. CDR3 sequence reads: CASSYEGNTEAFF. CDR3 in DNA: TGTGCCAGCAGTTACGAGGGAAACACTGAAGCTTTCTTT.

Worth noting for this clone: Other nucleotide sequences from this sample produce the same CDR3. The chain is built from TRBV3-1 (or the pseudogene TRBV3-2) and TRBJ1-1; 8 bases are shared with TRBD1. V shed 3 bases, J shed 4 bases, and the junction held 1 base outside the gene matches. CDR3 length: 13 residues. The germline V gene has CDR1 LGHDT and CDR2 YNNKEL (reference sequence). The CDR3 is CASSHTGGTEAFF. CDR3 coding DNA: TGTGCCAGCAGCCACACAGGGGGCACTGAAGCTTTCTTT.

The V gene is TRBV7-6, the J gene TRBJ1-1; D possibly corresponds to TRBD1 (6 bases). Germline V gene sequence: CDR1 SGHVS, CDR2 FNYEAQ. The V gene lost 4 bases and the J gene lost 0 bases, with 6 bases spanning the gap. This CDR3 has 13 amino acids. In nucleotides, the CDR3 is TGTGCCAGCAGCTGGGACATGAACACTGAAGCTTTCTTT. It codes for CASSWDMNTEAFF.

The chain recombines TRBV2 with TRBJ1-6, with 8 bases fitting TRBD1. Germline loops: CDR1 SNHLY, CDR2 FYNNEI. V lost 6 bases to trimming and J lost 5 bases; unmatched junction nucleotides: 3. This CDR3 spans 14 amino acids. The CDR3 DNA reads TGTGCCAGCAGCCTACAGGGGGATAATTCACCCCTCCACTTT. Its protein is CASSLQGDNSPLHF.

J is TRBJ2-3 and V is TRBV7-9; 7 bases are shared with TRBD1. CDR1 and CDR2 from the germline V gene are SEHNR and FQNEAQ (reference sequence). The CDR3 runs to 14 residues. V was pared by 3 bases and J by 2 bases, with 2 bases of the junction left unmatched. CDR3 sequence: CASSFDRATDTQYF. The CDR3 region has the DNA TGTGCCAGCAGCTTCGACAGGGCCACAGATACGCAGTATTTT.

The J gene is TRBJ2-7, the V gene TRBV5-4, with 8 bases identical to TRBD1. Germline V CDR1 and CDR2: SGHNT, YYREEE (reference sequence). The CDR3 runs 13 residues. J gave up 6 bases and V 1 base, and 3 bases lay outside the gene matches. The CDR3 bases are TGTGCCAGCAGCTTGCAACAGGGGGTCGAGCAGTACTTC. It is translated as CASSLQQGVEQYF.